Sequencing of this T cell receptor (beta chain) was carried out in a study of blood T cells in healthy people across ages. Germline assignment: CDR1 SGHNT and CDR2 YENEEA. Deletions cut 1 base from V and 2 bases from J, with 17 bases between. The CDR3 is 17 amino acids. With respect to this clonotype: Its specificity is unknown.

Primers used in a second PCR of about 6 to 12 cycles were a sample-barcoded 5' primer and a J-beta primer mix. TCRdb used MiXCR to reprocess the 5' RACE reads, holding one entry per CDR3 protein. Of hundreds of thousands of distinct CDR3 sequences in the sample, 43% were seen once. General study results and limits: Long-lived and aged donors differed, with more naive CD4+ cells and higher diversity in the long-lived.

The source material was blood. This clonotype was sampled from a woman aged 55-70 years in good health. The rearrangement uses TRBV11-3 and TRBJ2-5, with a possible D match to TRBD1 (6 bases). CDR3 in amino acids: CASSLGGPTGIQETQYF. In nucleotides, the CDR3 is TGTGCCAGCAGCTTAGGAGGTCCTACAGGGATACAAGAGACCCAGTACTTC. Full variable domain (missing parts from reference TRBV11-3 and TRBJ2-5): EAGVVQSPRYKIIEKKQPVAFWCNPISGHNTLYWYLQNLGQGPELLIRYENEEAVDDSQLPKDRFSAERLKGVDSTLKIQPAELGDSAVYLCASSLGGPTGIQETQYFGPGTRLLVL.